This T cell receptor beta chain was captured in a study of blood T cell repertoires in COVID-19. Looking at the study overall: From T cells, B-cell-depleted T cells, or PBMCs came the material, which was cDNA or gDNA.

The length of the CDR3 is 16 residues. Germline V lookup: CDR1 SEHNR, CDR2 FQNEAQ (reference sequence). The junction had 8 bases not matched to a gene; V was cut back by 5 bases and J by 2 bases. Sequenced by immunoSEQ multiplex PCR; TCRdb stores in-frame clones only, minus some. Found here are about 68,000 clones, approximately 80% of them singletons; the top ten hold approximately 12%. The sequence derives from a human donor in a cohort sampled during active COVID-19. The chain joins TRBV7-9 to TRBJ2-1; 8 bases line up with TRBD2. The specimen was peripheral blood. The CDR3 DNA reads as TGTGCCAGCAGCGGTGACACTAGCGGACCCTACAATGAGCAGTTCTTC. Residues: CASSGDTSGPYNEQFF.